Below are 15 T cell receptor beta chains sequenced from a single sample in a study of T cell responses to AZD1222 COVID-19 vaccine (dated by TCRdb to about 2021). The library relied on the immunoSEQ multiplex PCR assay. As stored in TCRdb, this immuneACCESS dataset retains in-frame rearrangements with V and J assigned. A fraction of the clones does not appear; measured against another copy, unresolved V genes explain less than half of the discrepancy, and the remainder lacks a known reason. The sample yields around 78,000 clones; roughly nine tenths were counted once. Clones ranked in the top ten supply approximately 4.2% of the sample. The intended sense of this specimen's time point label: baseline before first vaccination. Sequencing was performed on peripheral blood, taken on day 0 of AZD1222 vaccination. The receptors shown here come from an adult in good health.

In its sample, this clone was seen once. CDR3 amino acids: CASRSGTGTGEQYF. The CDR3 bases are TGTGCCAGCAGATCCGGGACAGGTACGGGCGAGCAGTACTTC. V is TRBV6-5 and J is TRBJ2-7; the match to TRBD1 covers 8 bases. The CDR3 spans 14 residues. With 6 bases clipped from V and 6 bases from J, the junction kept 10 bases outside the gene matches. Per germline, CDR1 MNHEY and CDR2 SVGAGI.

The chain recombines TRBV28 with TRBJ1-5, with 10 bases matching TRBD1. The CDR3 contains 15 residues. CDR1 MDHEN and CDR2 SYDVKM come from the germline V gene. With V trimmed by 2 bases and J by 2 bases, 0 bases remained unmatched. The CDR3 region is CASSLGTGGNQPQHF. The CDR3 DNA reads TGTGCCAGCAGTTTAGGGACAGGGGGCAATCAGCCCCAGCATTTT.

The genes are TRBV19 and TRBJ2-7; a possible D gene is TRBD1 (5 bases). Per germline, CDR1 LNHDA and CDR2 SQIVND (reference sequence). This CDR3 contains 13 residues. V lost 4 bases and J 4 bases, leaving 11 bases between the germline ends. CDR3: CASSRGGFYEQYF. The CDR3 DNA follows: TGTGCCAGTAGTAGGGGCGGATTTTACGAGCAGTACTTC.

The chain links TRBV29-1 to TRBJ2-7; D perhaps matches TRBD1 (5 bases). CDR1 and CDR2 from the germline V gene are SQVTM and ANQGSEA. V gave up 4 bases and J gave up 4 bases, with 11 bases separating them. The CDR3 extends over 12 amino acids. This CDR3 reads CSVGAGSYEQYF. CDR3 DNA sequence: TGCAGCGTTGGGGCAGGGTCATACGAGCAGTACTTC.

The V and J genes are TRBV29-1 and TRBJ2-7; maybe TRBD2 (8 bases). Trimming removed 7 bases at V and 2 bases at J, with 18 bases between. This CDR3 comprises 14 residues. Per the germline V gene, CDR1 is SQVTM and CDR2 is ANQGSEA. As DNA, the CDR3 is TGCAGCGCAGGGGGGAATAGCGGGACCTACGAGCAGTACTTC. It encodes CSAGGNSGTYEQYF.

This clone has a single count. The chain recombines TRBV24-1 with TRBJ1-3, with TRBD1 matching over 8 bases. Looked up from germline, CDR1 is KGHDR and CDR2 is SFDVKD. V lost 1 base, J lost 2 bases, and 6 bases stayed unmatched. The CDR3 is 17 residues long. The chain's CDR3 is CATSDLMDRVPGNTIYF. Here the CDR3 DNA reads TGTGCCACCAGTGATTTAATGGACAGGGTACCTGGAAACACCATATATTTT.

V gene TRBV11-2 combines with J gene TRBJ1-5, with 10 bases that match TRBD1. V gave up 0 bases and J gave up 5 bases; unmatched junction bases: 1. The CDR3 consists of 15 residues. Germline V gene sequence: CDR1 SGHAT, CDR2 FQNNGV. CDR3 in amino acids: CASSLDGQGDQPQHF. In DNA form, the CDR3 reads TGTGCCAGCAGCTTAGACGGACAGGGGGATCAGCCCCAGCATTTT.

CDR3 sequence (DNA): TGTGCCAGCAGGCCCAGGGACCGCTCCTACGAGCAGTACTTC. This gives the protein CASRPRDRSYEQYF. This rearrangement joins TRBV7-2 to TRBJ2-7, with D possibly being TRBD1 or TRBD2 (5 bases each). The V end lost 6 bases, the J end lost 0 bases, and 12 bases lay between the germline ends. The CDR3 totals 14 residues. The germline V gene has CDR1 SGHTA and CDR2 FQGNSA.

The CDR3 coding sequence is TGTGCCGGACGATCGGGTTTCGGACAGGGAGCGAACACCGGGGAGCTGTTTTTT. As protein: CAGRSGFGQGANTGELFF. The chain links TRBV2 to TRBJ2-2; 8 nucleotides align to TRBD1. The CDR3 loop spans 18 amino acids. Germline V gene data show CDR1 as SNHLY and CDR2 as FYNNEI. Trimming at V came to 11 bases and at J to 0 bases, leaving 17 bases not matched to a gene.

The rearrangement joins TRBV19 to TRBJ1-4; possibly TRBD1 for D (6 bases). Germline V gives CDR1 LNHDA, CDR2 SQIVND (reference sequence). This CDR3 has 14 amino acids. Trimming took 9 bases from V and 6 from J, leaving 17 bases between them. The CDR3 DNA reads TGTGCCAGCCGTAGGGCAGGGGAGGATGAAAAACTGTTTTTT. Its protein product is CASRRAGEDEKLFF.

The gene calls are TRBV5-4 and TRBJ1-3, with 9 bases lining up with TRBD1. The CDR3 has 15 residues. Germline values: CDR1 SGHNT, CDR2 YYREEE (reference sequence). V was clipped by 4 bases and J by 1 base; unmatched bases: 3. The CDR3 coding sequence is TGTGCCAGCAGCACACAGGGGGCTTCTGGAAACACCATATATTTT. It is translated as CASSTQGASGNTIYF.

This sequence joins TRBV9 and TRBJ2-7; the D gene is possibly TRBD1 (5 bases). Trimming took 3 bases from V and 7 from J, leaving 17 bases between them. The germline CDR1 and CDR2 sequences are SGDLS and YYNGEE. The CDR3 has 14 amino acids. The CDR3 reads CASSANDGAREQYF. CDR3 coding DNA: TGTGCCAGCAGCGCCAATGATGGGGCGCGAGAGCAGTACTTC.

This clone was detected once. This rearrangement joins TRBV6-5 to TRBJ1-6; D gene unclear. This CDR3 has 13 amino acids. Germline V gene lookup returns CDR1 MNHEY and CDR2 SVGAGI. The germline V and J ends were trimmed by 5 bases and 7 bases, with 9 bases remaining between them. CDR3 loop: CASSRERNSPLHF. The CDR3 region has the DNA TGTGCCAGCAGTCGAGAGAGAAATTCACCCCTCCACTTT.

This chain joins TRBV7-9 and TRBJ2-2, with D tentatively TRBD1 or TRBD2 (7 bases each). CDR1 SEHNR and CDR2 FQNEAQ come from the germline V gene (reference sequence). V lost 8 bases and J lost 3, with 16 bases in between. The length of the CDR3 is 15 residues. The chain's CDR3 is CASGRGRSDTGELFF. The CDR3 nucleotides are TGTGCCAGCGGGAGGGGGCGATCGGACACCGGGGAGCTGTTTTTT.

To note about this clone: This specimen includes other DNA sequences encoding the same CDR3. The chain combines TRBV6-4 with TRBJ1-1; 8 bases line up with TRBD1. CDR3 length equals 14 residues. V lost 6 bases, J lost 5 bases, and 8 bases stayed unmatched. Germline V gene data show CDR1 as MRHNA and CDR2 as SNTAGT. CDR3 sequence reads: CASSPSRGQTEAFF. The CDR3 coding sequence is TGTGCCAGCAGCCCGAGCAGGGGGCAAACTGAAGCTTTCTTT.